The clone carrying this T cell receptor beta chain was seen many times. Researchers took RNA transcripts and amplified the TCR beta CDR3 regions from them. HTBI primers were employed in a first-round RT-PCR of the TCR CDR3. TCRdb reprocessed the multiplex PCR reads with MiXCR, giving one entry per CDR3 protein. The sample contains about 350,000 distinct CDR3 sequences, about 15% of which appear only once. This sample stems from a study of T cells in Graves' hyperthyroidism and ophthalmopathy. The wider study: Sampling of peripheral blood happened at initial diagnosis, prior to any treatment.

Germline-derived CDR1 and CDR2 are SGHRS and YFSETQ. The length of the CDR3 is 15 residues. The ends were cut back, 0 bases at V and 1 base at J, with 9 bases in the middle. Sequenced material: blood. This receptor was obtained from an older woman with Graves' ophthalmopathy. The chain employs TRBV5-1 and TRBJ2-3; D not certain. Here the CDR3 reads CASSLASLGTDTQYF. CDR3 nucleotides: TGCGCCAGCAGCTTGGCCTCTCTAGGCACAGATACGCAGTATTTT.